This T cell receptor (beta chain) comes out of a study of blood T cell repertoires in COVID-19. The CDR3 runs 14 residues. V dropped 2 bases and J dropped 5 bases, with 11 bases sitting between them. Per the germline V gene, CDR1 is MNHEY and CDR2 is SMNVEV (reference sequence). Clones were sequenced by immunoSEQ multiplex PCR, and TCRdb holds only the in-frame ones, with some missing. The sample lists about 370,000 clones; roughly nine tenths were seen once. The sequence was obtained from a man aged 18 to 35 who had recovered from COVID-19. Input material: PBMCs or T cells enriched from blood (not recorded which). The V gene is TRBV27, the J gene TRBJ2-3; D possibly corresponds to TRBD1 (6 bases). This CDR3 is CASSLIEGVDTQYF. CDR3 DNA: TGTGCCAGCAGTTTAATAGAGGGGGTAGATACGCAGTATTTT.